One sample yielded the 23 T cell receptor beta chains listed below, sequenced in a study of shared clonotypes between healthy human individuals. Some clones are missing from TCRdb's copy, which holds only in-frame ones; the method was immunoSEQ multiplex PCR. The table has about 180,000 clones, just under 95% seen once. The sample consisted of naive CD4+ T cells sorted from blood. The subset denotes: CD45RA+ positively selected. The receptors stem from a woman aged 25 to 39 in good health.

In regard to this clone: The identical CDR3 is also encoded by other nucleotide sequences in the sample. This chain joins TRBV5-1 and TRBJ2-5; D ambiguous. With 0 bases removed from V and 5 bases from J, the gap between germline ends came to 5 bases. Germline V gene lookup returns CDR1 SGHRS and CDR2 YFSETQ. There are 12 residues in the CDR3. The DNA for the CDR3 is TGCGCCAGCAGCTTGGCCGAGGAGACCCAGTACTTC. Protein: CASSLAEETQYF.

The chain employs TRBV5-8 and TRBJ1-5; 8 bases are shared with TRBD1. Germline CDR1 and CDR2: SGHTS and YDEGEE. V lost 4 bases and J lost 2; bases outside the gene matches: 8. This CDR3 is 16 amino acids long. The CDR3 nucleotides read TGTGCCAGCAGCCGCAGGGGGCGCGGACGCAATCAGCCCCAGCATTTT. The encoded protein is CASSRRGRGRNQPQHF.

The DNA of the CDR3 is TGTGCCAGCAGCAGGGACGCGGAGAGTGGCTACACCTTC. Protein product: CASSRDAESGYTF. This chain uses TRBV5-8 with TRBJ1-2; D is perhaps TRBD1 (5 bases). Trimming stripped 4 bases from V and 7 bases from J, with 14 bases between. CDR1 and CDR2 from the germline V gene are SGHTS and YDEGEE. CDR3 length: 13 amino acids.

V gene TRBV4-1 combines with J gene TRBJ2-7; TRBD2 matches 13 bases. This CDR3 region has 17 residues. V lost 3 bases, J lost 1 base, and 6 bases stayed unmatched. Germline V CDR1 and CDR2: MGHRA, YSYEKL. CDR3 sequence (DNA): TGCGCCAGCAGCCAGGCGACTAGCGGGAGGTCGTCCTACGAGCAGTACTTC. Protein product: CASSQATSGRSSYEQYF.

J is TRBJ2-7 and V is TRBV7-3; D is tentatively TRBD1 or TRBD2 (5 bases each). The germline V gene encodes CDR1 SGHTA and CDR2 FQGTGA. V lost 6 bases, J lost 2 bases, and 11 bases lay in between. The CDR3 is 13 amino acids. Here the CDR3 DNA reads TGTGCCAGCAGTCGGGACGCGGCCTACGAGCAGTACTTC. Its protein is CASSRDAAYEQYF.

The chain carries TRBV2 and TRBJ1-5; possible D gene TRBD1, 5 bases. The CDR3 totals 15 residues. Trimming shortened V by 3 bases and J by 1 base, and 10 bases separated the two germline ends. CDR1 is SNHLY and CDR2 is FYNNEI in the germline V gene. The CDR3 nucleotides are TGTGCCAGCAGTGACCGGACACAGAGCAATCAGCCCCAGCATTTT. The encoded protein is CASSDRTQSNQPQHF.

The V gene is TRBV6-6, the J gene TRBJ2-7; possible D gene TRBD1, 6 bases. The CDR3 covers 12 residues. Trimming pared 6 bases from V and 3 bases from J, leaving 9 bases between. Germline V CDR1 and CDR2: MNHNY, SVGAGI (reference sequence). The CDR3 DNA sequence: TGTGCCAGCAGCTCGGACAGCTACGAGCAGTACTTC. As protein: CASSSDSYEQYF.

This chain joins TRBV28 and TRBJ2-1; D not certain. CDR1 and CDR2 from the germline V gene are MDHEN and SYDVKM. Trimming removed 6 bases from V and 15 bases from J, with 21 bases in between. The CDR3 has 13 residues. The CDR3: CASRQPSTPKRFF. In DNA form, the CDR3 reads TGTGCCAGCAGACAACCCAGTACCCCGAAGCGGTTCTTC.

The rearrangement joins TRBV10-3 to TRBJ2-7; 9 bases align to TRBD1. Germline assignment: CDR1 ENHRY and CDR2 SYGVKD. The length of the CDR3 is 14 residues. V was clipped by 8 bases and J by 7 bases; unmatched bases: 12. DNA for the CDR3: TGTGCCATCTCTTCGGGACAGGGCCTTTGGGAGCAGTACTTC. This sequence encodes CAISSGQGLWEQYF.

The chain carries TRBV20-1 and TRBJ2-1; D is ambiguous. CDR1 and CDR2 from the germline V gene are DFQATT and SNEGSKA (reference sequence). Trimming pared 5 bases from V and 8 bases from J, leaving 10 bases between. The CDR3 runs 11 residues. CDR3 bases: TGCAGTGCTCAAGATTTGGATGAGCAGTTCTTC. This translates into CSAQDLDEQFF.

V usage is TRBV4-1 and J usage is TRBJ1-5; D call uncertain. Trimming stripped 0 bases from V and 3 bases from J, with 18 bases between. The CDR3 runs to 18 residues. Germline V gene data show CDR1 as MGHRA and CDR2 as YSYEKL. The CDR3 region is CASSQDPGSPAFNQPQHF. Written as DNA, the CDR3 is TGCGCCAGCAGCCAAGACCCCGGCAGCCCTGCCTTCAATCAGCCCCAGCATTTT.

The chain couples TRBV7-2 to TRBJ1-2; 11 positions agree with TRBD1. CDR1 is SGHTA and CDR2 is FQGNSA in the germline V gene. V gave up 4 bases and J gave up 3 bases; unmatched junction bases: 1. The CDR3 has 14 residues. In DNA form, the CDR3 reads TGTGCCAGCAGCTCGGGACAGGGGGACTATGGCTACACCTTC. It encodes CASSSGQGDYGYTF.

The chain carries TRBV19 and TRBJ1-2; the match to TRBD1 covers 8 bases. The CDR3 is 12 residues long. Germline V gene data show CDR1 as LNHDA and CDR2 as SQIVND (reference sequence). V lost 5 bases to trimming and J lost 8 bases; unmatched junction nucleotides: 4. The CDR3: CASSADRDGYTF. The CDR3 DNA reads as TGTGCCAGTAGTGCGGACAGGGACGGCTACACCTTC.

The chain has TRBV2 and TRBJ1-5; 9 bases line up with TRBD1. This CDR3 has 17 residues. Germline values: CDR1 SNHLY, CDR2 FYNNEI. Unmatched junction bases numbered 14, after V lost 5 bases and J lost 6 bases. CDR3 region: CASSNTNTGGFGQPQHF. The CDR3 nucleotides are TGTGCCAGCAGTAACACAAACACAGGGGGCTTTGGTCAGCCCCAGCATTTT.

The J gene is TRBJ2-5, the V gene TRBV19; the D gene could be TRBD1 or TRBD2 (5 bases each). Looked up from germline, CDR1 is LNHDA and CDR2 is SQIVND (reference sequence). V shed 3 bases and J shed 5 bases, with 10 bases lying between them. The CDR3 has 13 residues. The CDR3 DNA reads as TGTGCCAGTAGTATGAGGGGTTGGGAGACCCAGTACTTC. It yields the protein CASSMRGWETQYF. Full variable domain (missing parts from reference TRBV19 and TRBJ2-5): DGGITQSPKYLFRKEGQNVTLSCEQNLNHDAMYWYRQDPGQGLRLIYYSQIVNDFQKGDIAEGYSVSREKKESFPLTVTSAQKNPTAFYLCASSMRGWETQYFGPGTRLLVL.

The V call is TRBV28, the J call TRBJ1-1; the D is unclear. The CDR3 is 10 amino acids. The V end lost 10 bases, the J end lost 4 bases, and 7 bases lay between the germline ends. CDR1 MDHEN and CDR2 SYDVKM come from the germline V gene. CDR3 in amino acids: CATKVTEAFF. For the CDR3, the DNA is TGTGCCACCAAGGTCACTGAAGCTTTCTTT. Full variable domain (outside the CDR3, taken from reference TRBV28 and TRBJ1-1): DVKVTQSSRYLVKRTGEKVFLECVQDMDHENMFWYRQDPGLGLRLIYFSYDVKMKEKGDIPEGYSVSREKKERFSLILESASTNQTSMYLCATKVTEAFFGQGTRLTVV.

The V call is TRBV28, the J call TRBJ2-5, with no clear D. The ends were cut back, 0 bases at V and 1 base at J, with 12 bases in the middle. Germline lookup yields CDR1 MDHEN and CDR2 SYDVKM. The CDR3 totals 16 residues. The CDR3 region is CASSLWTRKGQETQYF. The DNA for the CDR3 is TGTGCCAGCAGTTTATGGACTCGAAAAGGCCAAGAGACCCAGTACTTC.

The chain couples TRBV28 to TRBJ2-5; 13 nucleotides match TRBD2. The J call could be wrong; TRBJ2-7 is a better fit for the DNA end. The CDR3 has 16 residues. The germline gives CDR1 MDHEN, CDR2 SYDVKM. CDR3 nucleotide sequence: TGTGCCAGCAGCAGTCCGGGACTAGCGGGGAGCTACGAGCAGTACTTC. Protein product: CASSSPGLAGSYEQYF.

The chain carries TRBV10-3 and TRBJ2-3; D is possibly TRBD2 (7 bases). The V end was cut by 6 bases, the J end by 3 bases, with 16 bases between. This CDR3 is 15 amino acids long. CDR1 is ENHRY, CDR2 SYGVKD, per germline. The CDR3 here is CAISSGGRETDTQYF. The CDR3 bases are TGTGCCATCAGCTCTGGGGGGCGGGAGACAGATACGCAGTATTTT.

The rearrangement links TRBV2 to TRBJ2-7, with D tentatively TRBD1 or TRBD2 (6 bases each). Germline-derived CDR1 and CDR2 are SNHLY and FYNNEI. V was pared by 7 bases and J by 3 bases, with 13 bases between. This CDR3 has 13 residues. This CDR3 is CASNSGANYEQYF. For the CDR3, the DNA is TGTGCCAGCAATTCGGGGGCGAACTACGAGCAGTACTTC.

J is TRBJ2-1 and V is TRBV6-5, with 11 bases fitting TRBD2. Trimming removed 6 bases from V and 5 bases from J; junction bases left unmatched: 6. The germline V gene encodes CDR1 MNHEY and CDR2 SVGAGI. This CDR3 region has 15 residues. CDR3 sequence reads: CASSPGTSGNNEQFF. In DNA, the CDR3 is TGTGCCAGCAGCCCCGGGACTAGCGGAAACAATGAGCAGTTCTTC.

V and J are TRBV7-9 and TRBJ2-5; the D is unclear. The DNA end is more similar to TRBJ2-7, so the J call may be wrong. The CDR3 consists of 12 residues. The germline CDR1 and CDR2 sequences are SEHNR and FQNEAQ (reference sequence). DNA for the CDR3: TGTGCCAGCTCTCTCTTTGGAACCGAGCAGTACTTC. This codes for CASSLFGTEQYF.

This chain joins TRBV25-1 and TRBJ2-7; TRBD2 matches 8 bases. V shed 2 bases, J shed 3 bases, and the junction held 6 bases outside the gene matches. This CDR3 is built from 15 residues. Per germline, CDR1 MGHDK and CDR2 SYGVNS. CDR3 nucleotides: TGTGCCAGCAGTGAAGAGGGTAGCGGGGTCTACGAGCAGTACTTC. Its protein is CASSEEGSGVYEQYF.